This entry features one T cell receptor (beta chain) sequence. Its antigen is unidentified. These data are taken from a study of cytomegalovirus exposure and HLA in healthy donors. General observations from the study: Most CMV-associated TCR beta chains were later found to appear HLA-restricted. It has been reported that TCR beta sequences accurately predicted the HLA-A and HLA-B alleles of most subjects.

V was cut by 6 bases and J by 2 bases, with 8 bases left in between. The CDR3 spans 13 residues. Germline lookup yields CDR1 SNHLY and CDR2 FYNNEI. With 60 Vbeta and 13 Jbeta primers, the PCR was carried out. The repertoire was sequenced with immunoSEQ multiplex PCR; TCRdb's copy has only in-frame clones and lacks some. The repertoire holds about 130,000 clones, with just under 75% as singletons. Sequences were obtained from PBMCs. The V gene is TRBV2, the J gene TRBJ2-4; D perhaps matches TRBD2 (5 bases). The sequence was obtained from a man in his forties in good health and CMV-seropositive. CDR3 in DNA: TGTGCCAGCAGCGGAGGTTCCAAAAACATTCAGTACTTC. Residues: CASSGGSKNIQYF. Full variable domain (rest looked up from reference TRBV2 and TRBJ2-4): EPEVTQTPSHQVTQMGQEVILRCVPISNHLYFYWYRQILGQKVEFLVSFYNNEISEKSEIFDDQFSVERPDGSNFTLKIRSTKLEDSAMYFCASSGGSKNIQYFGAGTRLSVL.